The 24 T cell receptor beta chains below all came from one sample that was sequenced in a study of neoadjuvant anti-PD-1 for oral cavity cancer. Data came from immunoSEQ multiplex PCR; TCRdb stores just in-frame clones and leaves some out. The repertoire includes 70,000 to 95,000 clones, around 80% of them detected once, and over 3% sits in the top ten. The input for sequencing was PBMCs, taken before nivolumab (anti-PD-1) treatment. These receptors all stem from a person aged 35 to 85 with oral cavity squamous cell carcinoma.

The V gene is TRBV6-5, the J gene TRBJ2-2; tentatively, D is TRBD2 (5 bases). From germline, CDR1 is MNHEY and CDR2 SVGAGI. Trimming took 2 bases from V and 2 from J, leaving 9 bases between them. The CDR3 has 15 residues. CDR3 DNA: TGTGCCAGCAGTTACGTCCGGGGTAACACCGGGGAGCTGTTTTTT. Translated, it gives CASSYVRGNTGELFF.

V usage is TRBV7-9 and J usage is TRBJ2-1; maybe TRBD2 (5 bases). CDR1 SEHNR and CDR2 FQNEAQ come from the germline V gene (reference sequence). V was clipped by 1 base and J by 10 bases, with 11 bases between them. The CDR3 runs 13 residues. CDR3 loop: CASSLVGIREQFF. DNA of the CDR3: TGTGCCAGCAGCTTAGTCGGGATCAGAGAGCAGTTCTTC.

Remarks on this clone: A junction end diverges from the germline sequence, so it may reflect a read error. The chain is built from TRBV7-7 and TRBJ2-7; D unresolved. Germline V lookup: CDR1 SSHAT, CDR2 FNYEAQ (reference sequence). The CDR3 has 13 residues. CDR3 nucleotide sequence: TGTGCTAGCAGCCCAAATCTCCAGTCCGAGCAGTACTTC. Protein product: CASSPNLQSEQYF.

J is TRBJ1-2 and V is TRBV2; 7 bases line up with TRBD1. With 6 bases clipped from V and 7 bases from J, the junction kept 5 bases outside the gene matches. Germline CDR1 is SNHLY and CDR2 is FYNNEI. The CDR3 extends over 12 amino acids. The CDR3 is CASSSGGSGYTF. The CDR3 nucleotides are TGTGCCAGCAGCTCAGGGGGTAGTGGCTACACCTTC.

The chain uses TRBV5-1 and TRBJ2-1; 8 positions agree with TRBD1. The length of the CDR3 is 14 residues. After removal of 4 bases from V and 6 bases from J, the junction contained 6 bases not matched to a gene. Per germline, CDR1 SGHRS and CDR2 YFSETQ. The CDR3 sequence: CASSGQGALNEQFF. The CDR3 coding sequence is TGCGCCAGCAGCGGACAGGGTGCCCTCAATGAGCAGTTCTTC.

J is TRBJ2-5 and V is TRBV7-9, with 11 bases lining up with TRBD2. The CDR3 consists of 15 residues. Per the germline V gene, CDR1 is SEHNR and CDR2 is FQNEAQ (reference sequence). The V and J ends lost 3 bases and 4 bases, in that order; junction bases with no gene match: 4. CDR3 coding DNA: TGTGCCAGCAGCTTGACCCTAGCGGGAGGAGAGACCCAGTACTTC. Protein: CASSLTLAGGETQYF.

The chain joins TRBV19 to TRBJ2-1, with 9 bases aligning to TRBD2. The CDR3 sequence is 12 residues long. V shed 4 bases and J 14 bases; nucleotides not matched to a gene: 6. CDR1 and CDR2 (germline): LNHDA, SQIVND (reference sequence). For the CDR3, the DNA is TGTGCCAGTAGTAGCGGGAGGGCCAAAGAGTTCTTC. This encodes CASSSGRAKEFF.

CDR3 in amino acids: CASRTGTGRDTEAFF. CDR3 sequence (DNA): TGTGCCAGCAGGACAGGGACAGGGAGAGACACTGAAGCTTTCTTT. The chain has TRBV6-6 and TRBJ1-1; TRBD1 aligns across 9 bases. Germline lookup yields CDR1 MNHNY and CDR2 SVGAGI (reference sequence). The CDR3 runs 15 residues. Unmatched junction bases numbered 8, after V lost 6 bases and J lost 3 bases.

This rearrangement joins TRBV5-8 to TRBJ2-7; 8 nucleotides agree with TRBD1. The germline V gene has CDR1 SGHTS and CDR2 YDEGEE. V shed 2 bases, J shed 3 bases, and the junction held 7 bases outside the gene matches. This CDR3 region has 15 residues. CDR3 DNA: TGTGCCAGCAGCTTAAAGACAGGGGCTCTCTACGAGCAGTACTTC. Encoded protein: CASSLKTGALYEQYF.

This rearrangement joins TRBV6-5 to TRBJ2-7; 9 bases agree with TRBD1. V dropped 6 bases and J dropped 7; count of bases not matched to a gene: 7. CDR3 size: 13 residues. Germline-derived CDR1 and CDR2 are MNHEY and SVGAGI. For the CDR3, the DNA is TGTGCCAGCAGCCGGGACAGGGCGGGAGAGCAGTACTTC. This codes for CASSRDRAGEQYF.

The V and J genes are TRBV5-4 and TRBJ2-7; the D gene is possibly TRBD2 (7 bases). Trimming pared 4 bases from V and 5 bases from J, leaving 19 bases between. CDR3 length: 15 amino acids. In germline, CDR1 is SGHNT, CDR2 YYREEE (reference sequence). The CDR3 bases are TGTGCCAGCAGCCCTCGTCCAGGGGAGGGCCACGAGCAGTACTTC. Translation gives CASSPRPGEGHEQYF.

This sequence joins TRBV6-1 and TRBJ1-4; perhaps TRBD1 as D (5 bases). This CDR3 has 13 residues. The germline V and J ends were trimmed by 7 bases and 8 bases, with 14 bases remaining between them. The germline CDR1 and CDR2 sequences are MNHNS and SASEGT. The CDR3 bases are TGTGCCAGCATTTGGGGGGTAGGGGAAAAACTGTTTTTT. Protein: CASIWGVGEKLFF.

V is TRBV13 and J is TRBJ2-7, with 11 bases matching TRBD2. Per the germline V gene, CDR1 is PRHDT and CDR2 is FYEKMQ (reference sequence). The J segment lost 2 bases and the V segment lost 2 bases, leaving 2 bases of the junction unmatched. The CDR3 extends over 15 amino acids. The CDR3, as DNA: TGTGCCAGCAGCTTACGACTAGCGGGAACCTACGAGCAGTACTTC. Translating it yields CASSLRLAGTYEQYF.

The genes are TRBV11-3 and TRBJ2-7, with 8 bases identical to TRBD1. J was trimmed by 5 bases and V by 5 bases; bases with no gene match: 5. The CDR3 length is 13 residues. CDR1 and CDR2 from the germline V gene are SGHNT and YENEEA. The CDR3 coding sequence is TGTGCCAGCAGCCCAGGACAGGGCCACGAGCAGTACTTC. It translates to CASSPGQGHEQYF.

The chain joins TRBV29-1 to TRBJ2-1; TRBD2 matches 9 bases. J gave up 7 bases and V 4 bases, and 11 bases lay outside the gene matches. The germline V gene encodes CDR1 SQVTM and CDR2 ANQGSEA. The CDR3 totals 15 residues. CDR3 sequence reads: CSVGVIAGVFNEQFF. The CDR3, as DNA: TGCAGCGTTGGGGTAATAGCGGGAGTTTTTAATGAGCAGTTCTTC.

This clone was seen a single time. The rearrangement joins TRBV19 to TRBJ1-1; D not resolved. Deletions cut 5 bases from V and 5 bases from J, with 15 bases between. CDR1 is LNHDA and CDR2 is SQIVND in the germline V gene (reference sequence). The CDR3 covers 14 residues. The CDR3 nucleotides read TGTGCCAGTAGTTTGACATCAACGGGGACTGAAGCTTTCTTT. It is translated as CASSLTSTGTEAFF.

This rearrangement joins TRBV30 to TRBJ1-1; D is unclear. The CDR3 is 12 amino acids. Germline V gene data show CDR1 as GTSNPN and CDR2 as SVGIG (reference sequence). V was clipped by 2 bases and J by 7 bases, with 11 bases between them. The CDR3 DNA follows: TGTGCCTGGAGTAAGGAAGGGATTGAAGCTTTCTTT. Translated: CAWSKEGIEAFF.

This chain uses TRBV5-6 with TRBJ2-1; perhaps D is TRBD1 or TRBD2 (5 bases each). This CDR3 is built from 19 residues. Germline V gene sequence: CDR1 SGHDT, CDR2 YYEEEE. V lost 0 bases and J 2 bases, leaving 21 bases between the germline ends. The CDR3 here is CASSLASSRGSATYNEQFF. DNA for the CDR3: TGTGCCAGCAGCTTGGCAAGTTCCCGGGGCAGTGCTACCTACAATGAGCAGTTCTTC.

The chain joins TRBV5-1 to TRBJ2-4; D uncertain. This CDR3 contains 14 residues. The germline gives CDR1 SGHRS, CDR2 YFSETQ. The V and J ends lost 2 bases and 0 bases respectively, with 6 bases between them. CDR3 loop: CASSLPEAKNIQYF. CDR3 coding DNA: TGCGCCAGCAGCTTACCGGAAGCCAAAAACATTCAGTACTTC.

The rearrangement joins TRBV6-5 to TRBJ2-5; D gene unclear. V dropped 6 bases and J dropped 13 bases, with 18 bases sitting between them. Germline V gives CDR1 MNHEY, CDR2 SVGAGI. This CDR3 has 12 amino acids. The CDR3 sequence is CASRGAAIPLYF. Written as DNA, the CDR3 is TGTGCCAGCAGAGGCGCCGCGATCCCTCTGTACTTC.

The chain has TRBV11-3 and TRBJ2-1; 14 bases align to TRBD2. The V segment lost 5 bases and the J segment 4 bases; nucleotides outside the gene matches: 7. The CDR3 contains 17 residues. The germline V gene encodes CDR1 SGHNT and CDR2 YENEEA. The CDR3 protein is CASSPGTSGSGYNEQFF. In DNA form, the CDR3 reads TGTGCCAGCAGCCCAGGGACTAGCGGGAGTGGTTACAATGAGCAGTTCTTC.

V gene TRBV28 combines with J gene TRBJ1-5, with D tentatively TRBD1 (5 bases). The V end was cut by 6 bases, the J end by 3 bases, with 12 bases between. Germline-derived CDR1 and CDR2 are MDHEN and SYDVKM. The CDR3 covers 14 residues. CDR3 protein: CASRSAGNNQPQHF. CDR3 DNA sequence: TGTGCCAGCAGGTCAGCAGGGAACAATCAGCCCCAGCATTTT.

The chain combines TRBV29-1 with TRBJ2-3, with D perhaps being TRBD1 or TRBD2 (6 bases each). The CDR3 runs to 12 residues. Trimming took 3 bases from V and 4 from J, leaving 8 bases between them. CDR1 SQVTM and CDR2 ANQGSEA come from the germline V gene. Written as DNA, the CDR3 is TGCAGCGTTGAGAGGGGGGCAGATACGCAGTATTTT. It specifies CSVERGADTQYF.

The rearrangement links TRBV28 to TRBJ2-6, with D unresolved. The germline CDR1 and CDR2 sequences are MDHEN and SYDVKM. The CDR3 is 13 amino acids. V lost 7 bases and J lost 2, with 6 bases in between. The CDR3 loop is CASKVTGANVLTF. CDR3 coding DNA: TGTGCCAGCAAAGTAACTGGGGCCAACGTCCTGACTTTC.